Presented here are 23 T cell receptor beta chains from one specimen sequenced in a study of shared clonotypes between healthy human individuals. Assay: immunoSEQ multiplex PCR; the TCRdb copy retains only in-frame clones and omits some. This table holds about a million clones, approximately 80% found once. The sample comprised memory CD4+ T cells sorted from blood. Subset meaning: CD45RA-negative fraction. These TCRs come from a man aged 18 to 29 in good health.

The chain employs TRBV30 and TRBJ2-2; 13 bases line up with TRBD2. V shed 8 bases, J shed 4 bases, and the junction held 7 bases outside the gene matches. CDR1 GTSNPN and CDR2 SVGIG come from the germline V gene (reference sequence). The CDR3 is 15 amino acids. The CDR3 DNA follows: TGTGCCGGAGCGGGACTAGCGGGACCCACCGGGGAGCTGTTTTTT. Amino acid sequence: CAGAGLAGPTGELFF.

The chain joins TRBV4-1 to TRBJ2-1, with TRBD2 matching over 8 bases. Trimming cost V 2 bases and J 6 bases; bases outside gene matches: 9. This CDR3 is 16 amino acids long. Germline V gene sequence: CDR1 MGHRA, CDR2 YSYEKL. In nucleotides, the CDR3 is TGCGCCAGCAGCCAAAGCTTCACTAGCGGCTTCAATGAGCAGTTCTTC. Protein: CASSQSFTSGFNEQFF.

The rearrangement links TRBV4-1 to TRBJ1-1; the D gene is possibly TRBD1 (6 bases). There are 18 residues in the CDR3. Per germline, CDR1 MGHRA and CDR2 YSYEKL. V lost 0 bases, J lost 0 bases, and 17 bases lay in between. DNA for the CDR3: TGCGCCAGCAGCCAAGATTACAGGGTCGTGGACATGAACACTGAAGCTTTCTTT. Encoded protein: CASSQDYRVVDMNTEAFF.

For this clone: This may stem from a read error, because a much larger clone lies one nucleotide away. The DNA of the CDR3 is TGTGCCAGCAGCTTAAGGGGGAACACTGAAGCTTTCTTT. It encodes CASSLRGNTEAFF. The rearrangement uses TRBV7-8 and TRBJ1-1, with D maybe TRBD1 (5 bases). Germline V lookup: CDR1 SGHVS, CDR2 FQNEAQ. Deletions cut 2 bases from V and 1 base from J, with 5 bases between. CDR3 size: 13 residues.

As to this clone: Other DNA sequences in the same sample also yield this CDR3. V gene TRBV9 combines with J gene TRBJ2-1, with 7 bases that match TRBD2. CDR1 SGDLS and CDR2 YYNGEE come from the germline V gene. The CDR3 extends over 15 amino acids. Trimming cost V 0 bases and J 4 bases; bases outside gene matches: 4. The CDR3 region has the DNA TGTGCCAGCAGCGTAGGAGGGAGGGATTACAATGAGCAGTTCTTC. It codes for CASSVGGRDYNEQFF. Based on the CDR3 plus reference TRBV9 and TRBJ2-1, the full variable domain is DSGVTQTPKHLITATGQRVTLRCSPRSGDLSVYWYQQSLDQGLQFLIQYYNGEERAKGNILERFSAQQFPDLHSELNLSSLELGDSALYFCASSVGGRDYNEQFFGPGTRLTVL.

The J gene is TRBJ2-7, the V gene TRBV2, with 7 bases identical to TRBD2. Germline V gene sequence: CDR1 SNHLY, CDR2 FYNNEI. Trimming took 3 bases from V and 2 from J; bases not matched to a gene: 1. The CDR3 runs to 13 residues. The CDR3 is CASSEGGPYEQYF. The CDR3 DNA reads TGTGCCAGCAGTGAGGGAGGGCCCTACGAGCAGTACTTC.

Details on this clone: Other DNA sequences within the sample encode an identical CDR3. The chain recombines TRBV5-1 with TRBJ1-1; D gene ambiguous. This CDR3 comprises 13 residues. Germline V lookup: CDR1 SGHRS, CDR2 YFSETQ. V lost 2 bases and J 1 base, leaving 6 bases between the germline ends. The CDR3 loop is CASSFGSNTEAFF. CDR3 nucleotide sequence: TGCGCCAGCAGCTTCGGGTCGAACACTGAAGCTTTCTTT.

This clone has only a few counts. The CDR3 coding sequence is TGCGCCAGCAGCCAAGAGTCCCGAGATACGCAGTATTTT. It encodes CASSQESRDTQYF. The genes are TRBV4-3 and TRBJ2-3; no firm D call. In germline, CDR1 is LGHNA, CDR2 YSLEER. There are 13 residues in the CDR3. V was cut by 0 bases and J by 5 bases, with 6 bases left in between.

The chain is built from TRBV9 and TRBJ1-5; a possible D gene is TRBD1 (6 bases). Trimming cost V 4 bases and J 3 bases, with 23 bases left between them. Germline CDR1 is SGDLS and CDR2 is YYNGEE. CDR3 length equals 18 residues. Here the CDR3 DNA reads TGTGCCAGCAGCATCCTCGAGGGGGTCGGGATTTCCAATCAGCCCCAGCATTTT. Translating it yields CASSILEGVGISNQPQHF.

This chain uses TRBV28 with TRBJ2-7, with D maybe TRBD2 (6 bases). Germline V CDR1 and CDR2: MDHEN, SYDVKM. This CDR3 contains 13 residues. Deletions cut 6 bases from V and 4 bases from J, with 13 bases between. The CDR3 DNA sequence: TGTGCCAGCAGATGGGGAGGTGGGTACGAGCAGTACTTC. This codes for CASRWGGGYEQYF.

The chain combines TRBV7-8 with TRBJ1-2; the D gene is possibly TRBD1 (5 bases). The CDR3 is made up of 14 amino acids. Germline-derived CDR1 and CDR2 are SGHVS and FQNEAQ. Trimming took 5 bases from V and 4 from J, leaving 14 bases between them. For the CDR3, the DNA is TGTGCCAGCAGCGGACGGGGGGTTGGCTATGGCTACACCTTC. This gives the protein CASSGRGVGYGYTF.

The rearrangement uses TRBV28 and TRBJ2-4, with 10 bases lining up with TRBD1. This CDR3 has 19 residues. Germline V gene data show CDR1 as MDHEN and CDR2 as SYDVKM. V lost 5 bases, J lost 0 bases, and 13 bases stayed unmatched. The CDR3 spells CASSPTGGGTRLAKNIQYF. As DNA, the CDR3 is TGTGCCAGCAGTCCGACAGGGGGCGGGACCAGATTAGCCAAAAACATTCAGTACTTC.

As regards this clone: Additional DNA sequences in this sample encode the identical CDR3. Written as DNA, the CDR3 is TGTGCCTGGAGTGGTGATTCTGGCACTGAAGCTTTCTTT. Translating it yields CAWSGDSGTEAFF. V is TRBV30 and J is TRBJ1-1; D not resolved. The CDR3 has 13 amino acids. The germline V and J ends were trimmed by 1 base and 4 bases, with 10 bases remaining between them. CDR1 is GTSNPN, CDR2 SVGIG, per germline (reference sequence).

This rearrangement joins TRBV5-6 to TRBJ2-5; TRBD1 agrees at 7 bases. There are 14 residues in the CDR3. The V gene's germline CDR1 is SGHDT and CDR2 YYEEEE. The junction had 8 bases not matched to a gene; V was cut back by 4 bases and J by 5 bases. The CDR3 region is CASSPQGSEETQYF. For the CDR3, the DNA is TGTGCCAGCAGCCCACAGGGGAGTGAGGAGACCCAGTACTTC.

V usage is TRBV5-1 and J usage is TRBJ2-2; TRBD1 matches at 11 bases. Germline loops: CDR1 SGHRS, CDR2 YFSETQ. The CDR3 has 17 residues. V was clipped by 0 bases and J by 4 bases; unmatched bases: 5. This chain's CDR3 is CASSLAGQGAGTGELFF. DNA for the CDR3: TGCGCCAGCAGCTTGGCAGGACAGGGGGCGGGCACCGGGGAGCTGTTTTTT.

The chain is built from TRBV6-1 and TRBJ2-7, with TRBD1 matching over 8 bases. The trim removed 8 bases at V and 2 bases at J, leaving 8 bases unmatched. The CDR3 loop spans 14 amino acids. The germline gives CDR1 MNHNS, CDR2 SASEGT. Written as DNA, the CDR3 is TGTGCCAGCCGTTTACAGGGGGGTCCCTACGAGCAGTACTTC. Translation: CASRLQGGPYEQYF.

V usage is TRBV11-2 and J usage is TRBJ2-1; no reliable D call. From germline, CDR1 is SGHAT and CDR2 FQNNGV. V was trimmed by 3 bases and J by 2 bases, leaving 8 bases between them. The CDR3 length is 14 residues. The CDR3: CASSLVRPYNEQFF. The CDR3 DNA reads TGTGCCAGCAGCTTGGTGAGACCCTACAATGAGCAGTTCTTC.

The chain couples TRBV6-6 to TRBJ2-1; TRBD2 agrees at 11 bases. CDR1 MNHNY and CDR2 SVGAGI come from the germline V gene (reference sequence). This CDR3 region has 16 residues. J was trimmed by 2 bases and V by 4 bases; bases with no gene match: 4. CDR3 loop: CASSSLSGGAYNEQFF. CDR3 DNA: TGTGCCAGCAGTTCCCTTAGCGGGGGGGCCTACAATGAGCAGTTCTTC.

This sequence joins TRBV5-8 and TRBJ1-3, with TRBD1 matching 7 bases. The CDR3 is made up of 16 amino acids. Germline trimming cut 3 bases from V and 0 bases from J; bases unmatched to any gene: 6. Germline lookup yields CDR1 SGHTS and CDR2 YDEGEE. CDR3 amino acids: CASSSDRISSGNTIYF. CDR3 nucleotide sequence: TGTGCCAGCAGCTCGGACAGGATTAGCTCTGGAAACACCATATATTTT.

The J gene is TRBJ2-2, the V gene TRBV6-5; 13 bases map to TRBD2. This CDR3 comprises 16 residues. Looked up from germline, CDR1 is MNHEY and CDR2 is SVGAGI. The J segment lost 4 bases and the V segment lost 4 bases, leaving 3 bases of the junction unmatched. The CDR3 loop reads CASSSTSGGSTGELFF. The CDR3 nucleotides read TGTGCCAGCAGTTCGACTAGCGGGGGGTCCACCGGGGAGCTGTTTTTT.

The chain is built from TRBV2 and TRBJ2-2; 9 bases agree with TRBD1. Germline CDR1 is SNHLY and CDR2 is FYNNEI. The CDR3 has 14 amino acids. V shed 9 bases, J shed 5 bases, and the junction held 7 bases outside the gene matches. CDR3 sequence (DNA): TGTGCCAGTAACCGGGACAGGGCTACCGGGGAGCTGTTTTTT. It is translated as CASNRDRATGELFF.

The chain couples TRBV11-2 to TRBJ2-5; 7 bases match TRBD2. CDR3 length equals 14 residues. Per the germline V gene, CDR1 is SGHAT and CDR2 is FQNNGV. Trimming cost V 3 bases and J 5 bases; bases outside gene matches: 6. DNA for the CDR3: TGTGCCAGCAGCTTGGGAGGGACGCGGGAGACCCAGTACTTC. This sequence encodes CASSLGGTRETQYF.

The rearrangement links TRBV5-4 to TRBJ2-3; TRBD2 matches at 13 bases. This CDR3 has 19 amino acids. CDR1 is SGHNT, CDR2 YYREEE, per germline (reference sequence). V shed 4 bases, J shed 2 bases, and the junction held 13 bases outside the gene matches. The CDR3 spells CASSPGGLAGKKNTDTQYF. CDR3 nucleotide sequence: TGTGCCAGCAGCCCGGGGGGACTAGCGGGGAAAAAAAACACAGATACGCAGTATTTT. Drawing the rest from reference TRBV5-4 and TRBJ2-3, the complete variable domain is ETGVTQSPTHLIKTRGQQVTLRCSSQSGHNTVSWYQQALGQGPQFIFQYYREEENGRGNFPPRFSGLQFPNYSSELNVNALELDDSALYLCASSPGGLAGKKNTDTQYFGPGTRLTVL.